The 5 T cell receptor beta chains below come from one sample, sequenced in a study of blood T cell repertoires in COVID-19. TCRdb keeps only in-frame clones here, not all; method: immunoSEQ multiplex PCR. The sample shows under 300,000 clones, approximately 84% of them seen only once. Sequenced material: PBMCs or T cells enriched from blood (not recorded which). Receptor source: a man aged 45-60 years who had recovered from COVID-19.

This chain connects TRBV5-8 to TRBJ2-7; a possible D gene is TRBD2 (5 bases). V was clipped by 5 bases and J by 1 base, with 10 bases between them. Germline-derived CDR1 and CDR2 are SGHTS and YDEGEE. This CDR3 contains 13 residues. The CDR3 bases are TGTGCCAGCAGTTACCGGGAATCCTACGAGCAGTACTTC. Translation: CASSYRESYEQYF.

This rearrangement joins TRBV9 to TRBJ1-1; no reliable D call. Per germline, CDR1 SGDLS and CDR2 YYNGEE. V was shortened by 0 bases and J by 0 bases, with 9 bases between the two germline ends. The CDR3 is 15 residues long. The CDR3 DNA reads TGTGCCAGCAGCGTAGAGGGAGGATTGAACACTGAAGCTTTCTTT. It encodes CASSVEGGLNTEAFF. Full variable domain (missing parts from reference TRBV9 and TRBJ1-1): DSGVTQTPKHLITATGQRVTLRCSPRSGDLSVYWYQQSLDQGLQFLIQYYNGEERAKGNILERFSAQQFPDLHSELNLSSLELGDSALYFCASSVEGGLNTEAFFGQGTRLTVV.

This chain joins TRBV10-3 and TRBJ1-6, with TRBD1 as a possible D gene (6 bases). The CDR3 covers 14 residues. Germline V gene data show CDR1 as ENHRY and CDR2 as SYGVKD. V was shortened by 6 bases and J by 7 bases, with 13 bases between the two germline ends. The CDR3 DNA reads TGTGCCATCAGACCCGATAGGGGGAATTCACCCCTCCACTTT. This codes for CAIRPDRGNSPLHF.

Note on this clone: Different DNA sequences within this sample yield the same CDR3. The V call is TRBV5-1, the J call TRBJ2-5; 10 nucleotides match TRBD2. CDR1 is SGHRS and CDR2 is YFSETQ in the germline V gene. The V gene end was trimmed by 0 bases and the J gene end by 4 bases; junction bases not matched to a gene: 3. This CDR3 contains 15 residues. CDR3 DNA sequence: TGCGCCAGCAGCTTGGTTTTAGCGGGAGGAGAGACCCAGTACTTC. Residues: CASSLVLAGGETQYF.

The rearrangement joins TRBV14 to TRBJ2-7; a possible D gene is TRBD1 (6 bases). From germline, CDR1 is SGHDN and CDR2 FVKESK. This CDR3 spans 14 amino acids. V was pared by 3 bases and J by 5 bases, with 14 bases between. The CDR3 loop reads CASSQTDRSHEQYF. CDR3 DNA: TGTGCCAGCAGCCAGACCGACAGGAGCCACGAGCAGTACTTC.